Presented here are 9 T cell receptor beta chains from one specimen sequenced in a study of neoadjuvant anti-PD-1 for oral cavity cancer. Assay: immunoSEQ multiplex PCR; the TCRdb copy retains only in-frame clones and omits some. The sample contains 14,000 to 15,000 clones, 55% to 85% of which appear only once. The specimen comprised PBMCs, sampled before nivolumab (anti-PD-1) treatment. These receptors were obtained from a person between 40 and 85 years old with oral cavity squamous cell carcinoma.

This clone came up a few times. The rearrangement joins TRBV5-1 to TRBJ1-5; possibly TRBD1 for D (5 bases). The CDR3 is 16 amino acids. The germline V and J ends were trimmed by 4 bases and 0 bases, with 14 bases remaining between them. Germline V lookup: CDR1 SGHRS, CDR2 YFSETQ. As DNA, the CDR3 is TGCGCCAGCAGCCCCGGAGAAGGGGATAGCAATCAGCCCCAGCATTTT. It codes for CASSPGEGDSNQPQHF.

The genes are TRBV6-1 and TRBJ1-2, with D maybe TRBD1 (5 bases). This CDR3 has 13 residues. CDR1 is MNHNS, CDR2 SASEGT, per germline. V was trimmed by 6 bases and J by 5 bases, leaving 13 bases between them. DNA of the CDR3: TGTGCCAGCAGCCGGGACCTATGGTATGGCTACACCTTC. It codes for CASSRDLWYGYTF.

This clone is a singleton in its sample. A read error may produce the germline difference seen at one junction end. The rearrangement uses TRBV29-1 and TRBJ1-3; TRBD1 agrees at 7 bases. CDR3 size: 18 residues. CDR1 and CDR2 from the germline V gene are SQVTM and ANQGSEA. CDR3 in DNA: TGCAGCATTGAAACATATGCGACAGGGTTCACGTCTGGAAACACCATATATTTT. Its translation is CSIETYATGFTSGNTIYF.

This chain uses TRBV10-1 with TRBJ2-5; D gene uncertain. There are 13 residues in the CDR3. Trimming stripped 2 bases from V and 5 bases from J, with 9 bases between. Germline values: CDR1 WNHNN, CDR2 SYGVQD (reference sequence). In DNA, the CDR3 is TGCGCCAGCAGTGAGGGGCAGAGGGAGACCCAGTACTTC. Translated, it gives CASSEGQRETQYF.

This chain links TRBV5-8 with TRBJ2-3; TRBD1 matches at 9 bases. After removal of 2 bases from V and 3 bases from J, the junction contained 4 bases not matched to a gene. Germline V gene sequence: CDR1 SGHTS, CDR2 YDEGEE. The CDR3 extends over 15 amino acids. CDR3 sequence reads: CASSFNRGRTDTQYF. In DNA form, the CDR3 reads TGTGCCAGCAGCTTTAACAGGGGGCGGACAGATACGCAGTATTTT.

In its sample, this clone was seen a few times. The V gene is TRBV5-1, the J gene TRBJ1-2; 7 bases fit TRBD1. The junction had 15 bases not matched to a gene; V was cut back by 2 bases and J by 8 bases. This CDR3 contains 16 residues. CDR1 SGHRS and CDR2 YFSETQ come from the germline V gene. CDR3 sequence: CASSFTPSRGQEGYTF. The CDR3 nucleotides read TGCGCCAGCAGCTTTACGCCGAGTAGGGGGCAAGAAGGCTACACCTTC.

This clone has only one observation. The CDR3 coding sequence is TGTGCCAGCACCTCCTTATCCACAGATACGCAGTATTTT. It encodes CASTSLSTDTQYF. The genes are TRBV7-9 and TRBJ2-3, with D unclear. This CDR3 has 13 amino acids. Trimming pared 7 bases from V and 2 bases from J, leaving 10 bases between. From germline, CDR1 is SEHNR and CDR2 FQNEAQ (reference sequence).

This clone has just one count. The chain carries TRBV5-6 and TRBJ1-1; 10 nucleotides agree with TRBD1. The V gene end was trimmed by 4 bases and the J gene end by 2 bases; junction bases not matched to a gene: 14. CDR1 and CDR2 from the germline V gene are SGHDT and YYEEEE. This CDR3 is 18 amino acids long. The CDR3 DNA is TGTGCCAGCAGCCGTCCCGGGACAGGGGTGGGGGCAAACACTGAAGCTTTCTTT. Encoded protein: CASSRPGTGVGANTEAFF.

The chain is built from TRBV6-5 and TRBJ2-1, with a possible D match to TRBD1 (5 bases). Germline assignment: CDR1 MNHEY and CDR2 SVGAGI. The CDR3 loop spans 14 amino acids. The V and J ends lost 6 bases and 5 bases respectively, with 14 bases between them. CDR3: CASRFRVWDNEQFF. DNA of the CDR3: TGTGCCAGCAGGTTCAGGGTTTGGGACAATGAGCAGTTCTTC.